The source of this T cell receptor (beta chain) is a study of blood T cell repertoires in COVID-19. CDR3 length equals 13 residues. Germline V gene data show CDR1 as SEHNR and CDR2 as FQNEAQ (reference sequence). V was cut by 0 bases and J by 3 bases, with 6 bases left in between. Clones were read by immunoSEQ multiplex PCR, and TCRdb kept only the in-frame ones, dropping some. Of around 150,000 clones in the sample, 75% to 85% are singletons; the top ten hold 3% to 4%. The rearrangement joins TRBV7-9 to TRBJ2-7; no clear D gene. Material for sequencing was PBMCs or T cells enriched from blood (not recorded which). This TCR was recovered from a woman between 55 and 75 years old who had recovered from COVID-19. The CDR3 bases are TGTGCCAGCAGCTTAGCGCCGGGCTACGAGCAGTACTTC. This encodes CASSLAPGYEQYF.